The 30 T cell receptor beta chains below all came from one sample that was sequenced in a study of T cells in Graves' hyperthyroidism and ophthalmopathy (dated by TCRdb to 2018 to 2020). The library was prepared using multiplex PCR. The data were produced on an Illumina HiSeq 2000. The TCR beta CDR3 regions were amplified from RNA transcripts. A first-round RT-PCR of the TCR CDR3 used the HTBI primer set with the Qiagen OneStep RT-PCR kit. The raw public reads went through TCRdb reprocessing: fastp at Q25, MiXCR clone calling, in-frame beta chains kept. Under each unique CDR3 protein, matching rows form one entry showing the most common genes and DNA. The sample table contains around 500,000 distinct CDR3 sequences; only one count was recorded for about 16% of them. Together, the top ten hold over 25% of the sample. The sample was blood. These TCRs come from a woman between 25 and 40 years old with Graves' ophthalmopathy.

This clonotype has just a few counts. Given a much more abundant clone one base away, this may be a read error. The chain has TRBV6-2 or TRBV6-3 and TRBJ2-7; 11 nucleotides agree with TRBD2. This CDR3 has 15 residues. From germline, CDR1 is MNHEY and CDR2 SVGEGT. Unmatched junction bases numbered 9, after V lost 6 bases and J lost 5 bases. As DNA, the CDR3 is TGTGCCAGCAGGGAGGCTAGCGGGAGGATCAACGAGCAGTACTTC. Its translation: CASREASGRINEQYF.

This clonotype was observed a few times. The chain recombines TRBV2 with TRBJ2-7, with 8 nucleotides matching TRBD1. The trim removed 6 bases at V and 0 bases at J, leaving 19 bases unmatched. Germline loops: CDR1 SNHLY, CDR2 FYNNEI. The CDR3 totals 19 residues. CDR3 bases: TGTGCCAGCAGGTCGGGCTTGTGGCAGGGGGCCCACCACTCCTACGAGCAGTACTTC. Translated: CASRSGLWQGAHHSYEQYF.

There are a few counts of this clonotype. The chain links TRBV6-1 to TRBJ1-5; 10 bases are shared with TRBD1. The germline CDR1 and CDR2 sequences are MNHNS and SASEGT. This CDR3 comprises 15 residues. Trimming took 6 bases from V and 5 from J; bases not matched to a gene: 7. CDR3 in amino acids: CASRLTGGGHQPQHF. The CDR3, as DNA: TGTGCCAGCAGGTTGACAGGGGGCGGCCATCAGCCCCAGCATTTT.

This chain connects TRBV5-1 to TRBJ1-3; perhaps TRBD1 as D (5 bases). This CDR3 contains 16 residues. V lost 0 bases to trimming and J lost 3 bases, with 13 bases between them. Looked up from germline, CDR1 is SGHRS and CDR2 is YFSETQ. The CDR3 bases are TGCGCCAGCAGCTTGGAAGGACAAGTTCGTGGAAACACCATATATTTT. This sequence encodes CASSLEGQVRGNTIYF.

Concerning this clonotype itself: Mismatch with germline at one junction end may stem from a read error. This sequence joins TRBV12-3 or TRBV12-4 and TRBJ2-2; possible D gene TRBD2, 5 bases. The CDR3 has 13 residues. This CDR3 reads CASSLGGFGELSF. DNA for the CDR3: TGTGCCAGCAGTTTAGGCGGGTTCGGGGAGCTGTCTTTT.

This clonotype was observed at least ten times. The gene calls are TRBV30 and TRBJ1-1; the D is unclear. Germline-derived CDR1 and CDR2 are GTSNPN and SVGIG (reference sequence). CDR3 length: 14 amino acids. V lost 2 bases and J lost 4, with 14 bases in between. The CDR3 nucleotides read TGTGCCTGGAGTCCGTCTGGAAGGAGCACTGAAGCTTTCTTT. Translating it yields CAWSPSGRSTEAFF.

In this sample, this clonotype turned up many times. J is TRBJ2-2 and V is TRBV30, with D uncertain. CDR1 and CDR2 (germline): GTSNPN, SVGIG (reference sequence). This CDR3 is 12 amino acids long. V lost 2 bases and J 0 bases, leaving 1 base between the germline ends. CDR3 sequence: CAWSPNTGELFF. CDR3 bases: TGTGCCTGGAGTCCGAACACCGGGGAGCTGTTTTTT.

V gene TRBV6-2 or TRBV6-3 combines with J gene TRBJ2-7; no reliable D call. The CDR3 length is 14 residues. Germline CDR1 and CDR2: MNHEY and SVGEGT. Trimming shortened V by 6 bases and J by 2 bases, and 14 bases separated the two germline ends. CDR3 sequence (DNA): TGTGCCAGCAGCTTGTTTGGGTCGGCCTACGAGCAGTACTTC. This codes for CASSLFGSAYEQYF.

This sequence joins TRBV27 and TRBJ2-3; 9 nucleotides match TRBD2. Unmatched junction bases numbered 6, after V lost 6 bases and J lost 2 bases. Germline CDR1 is MNHEY and CDR2 is SMNVEV (reference sequence). The CDR3 spans 15 residues. Written as DNA, the CDR3 is TGTGCCAGCAGCAATCTAGCGGGGCCCACAGATACGCAGTATTTT. It yields the protein CASSNLAGPTDTQYF.

This clonotype was seen a few times. The chain has TRBV4-3 and TRBJ2-7; TRBD1 agrees at 9 bases. The germline V gene has CDR1 LGHNA and CDR2 YSLEER. This CDR3 comprises 14 residues. The ends lost 4 bases at V and 7 bases at J; junction bases unmatched: 8. In nucleotides, the CDR3 is TGCGCCAGCAGCCCTCGGACAGGGGAGGGTGAGCAGTACTTC. It is translated as CASSPRTGEGEQYF.

Notes on this clonotype: One end of the junction fails to match germline, which may point to a read error. The chain is built from TRBV5-1 and TRBJ1-2, with D possibly matching TRBD1 (5 bases). This CDR3 is built from 12 residues. Looked up from germline, CDR1 is SGHRS and CDR2 is YFSETQ. The CDR3 coding sequence is TGCGCCAGCAGCTTGGTAGGGGATGGCTACGCCTTC. Translating it yields CASSLVGDGYAF.

The V and J genes are TRBV6-1 and TRBJ2-7; D ambiguous. The CDR3 sequence is 11 residues long. Germline V CDR1 and CDR2: MNHNS, SASEGT. The V end lost 2 bases, the J end lost 5 bases, and 4 bases lay between the germline ends. CDR3 DNA: TGTGCCAGCAGTGAACCCGACGAGCAGTACTTC. Translation gives CASSEPDEQYF.

Ten or more counts support this clonotype. The chain links TRBV5-1 to TRBJ2-7; 8 bases are shared with TRBD2. The CDR3 has 15 residues. The V segment lost 0 bases and the J segment 5 bases; nucleotides outside the gene matches: 7. From germline, CDR1 is SGHRS and CDR2 YFSETQ. The CDR3 region has the DNA TGCGCCAGCAGCTTGGGGGAGCGGGAGAGGAACGAGCAGTACTTC. It specifies CASSLGERERNEQYF. Full variable domain (remainder filled in from reference TRBV5-1 and TRBJ2-7): KAGVTQTPRYLIKTRGQQVTLSCSPISGHRSVSWYQQTPGQGLQFLFEYFSETQRNKGNFPGRFSGRQFSNSRSEMNVSTLELGDSALYLCASSLGERERNEQYFGPGTRLTVT.

This clonotype has at least ten counts. The V call is TRBV11-3, the J call TRBJ2-1, with 9 bases lining up with TRBD2. The V segment lost 6 bases and the J segment 5 bases; nucleotides outside the gene matches: 2. CDR1 SGHNT and CDR2 YENEEA come from the germline V gene. The CDR3 covers 13 residues. The CDR3 DNA follows: TGTGCCAGCAGGTCTAGCGGGAACAATGAGCAGTTCTTC. Protein sequence: CASRSSGNNEQFF.

This clonotype was recorded at least ten times. This chain joins TRBV11-1 and TRBJ1-6; no clear D. V lost 3 bases and J lost 7, with 10 bases in between. Germline CDR1 SGHAT, CDR2 FQDESV (reference sequence). The CDR3 extends over 14 amino acids. The CDR3 spells CASSFEAVNSPLHF. Here the CDR3 DNA reads TGTGCCAGCAGCTTTGAGGCGGTCAATTCACCCCTCCACTTT.

This clonotype was recorded many times. This chain links TRBV6-1 with TRBJ2-3; 7 bases are shared with TRBD2. This CDR3 has 13 residues. Germline V gene sequence: CDR1 MNHNS, CDR2 SASEGT. V dropped 3 bases and J dropped 3; count of bases not matched to a gene: 0. The CDR3 sequence is CASSERETDTQYF. CDR3 sequence (DNA): TGTGCCAGCAGTGAGCGGGAGACAGATACGCAGTATTTT.

This clonotype was seen repeatedly, ten times or more. The V gene is TRBV25-1, the J gene TRBJ2-5; TRBD1 matches at 8 bases. The trim removed 3 bases at V and 1 base at J, leaving 4 bases unmatched. The CDR3 has 15 residues. CDR1 is MGHDK, CDR2 SYGVNS, per germline. CDR3 protein: CASSDPTGVQETQYF. The CDR3 nucleotides read TGTGCCAGCAGTGACCCGACAGGGGTCCAAGAGACCCAGTACTTC.

This clonotype was counted at least ten times. The gene calls are TRBV11-2 and TRBJ1-2, with D perhaps matching TRBD1 (5 bases). The V end lost 4 bases, the J end lost 7 bases, and 19 bases lay between the germline ends. The germline V gene has CDR1 SGHAT and CDR2 FQNNGV. The CDR3 is made up of 15 amino acids. Here the CDR3 reads CASSSILGREAGYTF. In nucleotides, the CDR3 is TGTGCCAGCAGCTCCATTCTGGGCAGGGAGGCTGGCTACACCTTC.

This clonotype was seen many times. This chain uses TRBV11-3 with TRBJ2-5; TRBD2 might be the D (6 bases). Germline CDR1 reads SGHNT; CDR2 reads YENEEA. V lost 6 bases, J lost 5 bases, and 13 bases lay in between. The CDR3 has 13 residues. CDR3 protein: CASSQGLGETQYF. CDR3 DNA sequence: TGTGCCAGCAGTCAGGGACTTGGGGAGACCCAGTACTTC.

This sequence joins TRBV5-4 and TRBJ1-1; D call uncertain. From germline, CDR1 is SGHNT and CDR2 YYREEE (reference sequence). Trimming stripped 0 bases from V and 1 base from J, with 10 bases between. The CDR3 has 15 residues. The CDR3 nucleotides are TGTGCCAGCAGCTTGGATGGGCAGACGAACACTGAAGCTTTCTTT. It translates to CASSLDGQTNTEAFF.

In this sample, this clonotype turned up many times. The V gene is TRBV20-1, the J gene TRBJ1-6; D possibly corresponds to TRBD1 (6 bases). V was cut by 6 bases and J by 8 bases, with 11 bases left in between. Germline V gene data show CDR1 as DFQATT and CDR2 as SNEGSKA (reference sequence). The CDR3 contains 12 residues. The CDR3: CSARRGDSPLHF. Written as DNA, the CDR3 is TGCAGTGCCAGAAGGGGGGATTCACCCCTCCACTTT.

This clonotype was counted between two and nine times. The rearrangement links TRBV25-1 to TRBJ1-5; D gene uncertain. Germline lookup yields CDR1 MGHDK and CDR2 SYGVNS. V lost 2 bases, J lost 5 bases, and 7 bases lay in between. The CDR3 runs to 13 residues. CDR3 bases: TGTGCCAGCAGTGAAGGAGGTCATCAGCCCCAGCATTTT. Residues: CASSEGGHQPQHF.

The chain carries TRBV12-3 or TRBV12-4 and TRBJ2-1; 11 bases are shared with TRBD2. With the DNA end fitting TRBJ2-7 better, the J assignment may be wrong. This CDR3 region has 14 residues. The CDR3 DNA follows: TGTGCCAGCAGTTTAATAGCGGGAGGGAATGAGCAGTACTTC. It codes for CASSLIAGGNEQYF.

The rearrangement uses TRBV5-5 and TRBJ2-1; D unclear. Germline V CDR1 and CDR2: SGHKS, YYEKEE (reference sequence). The CDR3 has 15 residues. V was pared by 4 bases and J by 9 bases, with 20 bases between. CDR3 sequence (DNA): TGTGCCAGCAGCCCCGTAGGTAATCCCTACGGTGAGCAGTTCTTC. Protein product: CASSPVGNPYGEQFF.

This clonotype was detected many times. J is TRBJ2-2 and V is TRBV12-3 or TRBV12-4; 8 bases fit TRBD2. Trimming took 2 bases from V and 6 from J; bases not matched to a gene: 5. The CDR3 length is 15 residues. The CDR3 nucleotides read TGTGCCAGCAGTTTAACGGTCGGGAGGGCCGGGGAGCTGTTTTTT. It specifies CASSLTVGRAGELFF.

This clonotype was picked up a small number of times. This rearrangement joins TRBV6-4 to TRBJ1-5, with a tentative D call TRBD1 (5 bases). The CDR3 is made up of 16 amino acids. The germline gives CDR1 MRHNA, CDR2 SNTAGT. V was pared by 0 bases and J by 5 bases, with 14 bases between. Here the CDR3 reads CASSDSQGAFDQPQHF. CDR3 nucleotide sequence: TGTGCCAGCAGTGACTCACAAGGGGCGTTCGATCAGCCCCAGCATTTT.

This clonotype occurred many times. This chain uses TRBV7-6 with TRBJ1-6; 8 positions match TRBD1. This CDR3 region has 13 residues. V shed 5 bases and J 9 bases; nucleotides not matched to a gene: 3. Germline assignment: CDR1 SGHVS and CDR2 FNYEAQ. The CDR3 bases are TGTGCCAGCAGCGGACAGGGAGGTTCACCCCTCCACTTT. This encodes CASSGQGGSPLHF. The whole variable domain, remainder taken from reference TRBV7-6 and TRBJ1-6, is GAGVSQSPRYKVTKRGQDVALRCDPISGHVSLYWYRQALGQGPEFLTYFNYEAQQDKSGLPNDRFSAERPEGSISTLTIQRTEQRDSAMYRCASSGQGGSPLHFGNGTRLTVT.

The chain uses TRBV29-1 and TRBJ1-6; a weak D match, TRBD1 (6 bases). V shed 4 bases and J shed 7 bases, with 11 bases lying between them. The CDR3 is 13 amino acids. Germline-derived CDR1 and CDR2 are SQVTM and ANQGSEA. The CDR3 DNA reads TGCAGCGTTGTTCAGGGGACCAATTCACCCCTCCACTTT. Translating gives CSVVQGTNSPLHF.

This clonotype has only a few counts. This chain joins TRBV29-1 and TRBJ1-5; 7 bases align to TRBD1. The CDR3 has 12 amino acids. CDR1 and CDR2 (germline): SQVTM, ANQGSEA. The ends lost 5 bases at V and 5 bases at J; junction bases unmatched: 3. The CDR3 nucleotides are TGCAGCGTTATTACAGGGGATCAGCCCCAGCATTTT. Its protein is CSVITGDQPQHF.

The chain carries TRBV28 and TRBJ2-5; no definite D call. CDR1 and CDR2 from the germline V gene are MDHEN and SYDVKM. The V end lost 3 bases, the J end lost 4 bases, and 9 bases lay between the germline ends. The CDR3 sequence is 13 residues long. The CDR3 spells CASSFGATETQYF. CDR3 nucleotide sequence: TGTGCCAGCAGTTTCGGAGCTACAGAGACCCAGTACTTC.